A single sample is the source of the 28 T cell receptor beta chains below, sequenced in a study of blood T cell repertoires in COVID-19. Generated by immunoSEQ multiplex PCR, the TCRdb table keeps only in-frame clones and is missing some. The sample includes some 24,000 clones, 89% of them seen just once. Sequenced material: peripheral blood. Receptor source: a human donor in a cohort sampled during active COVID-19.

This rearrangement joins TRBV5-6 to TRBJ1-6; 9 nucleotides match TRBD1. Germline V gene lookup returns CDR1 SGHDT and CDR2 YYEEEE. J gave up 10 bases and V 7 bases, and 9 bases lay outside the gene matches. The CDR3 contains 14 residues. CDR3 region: CASRGQGLRSPLHF. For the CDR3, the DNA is TGTGCCAGCCGGGGACAGGGTCTTCGGTCACCCCTCCACTTT. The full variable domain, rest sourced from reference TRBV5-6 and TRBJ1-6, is DAGVTQSPTHLIKTRGQQVTLRCSPKSGHDTVSWYQQALGQGPQFIFQYYEEEERQRGNFPDRFSGHQFPNYSSELNVNALLLGDSALYLCASRGQGLRSPLHFGNGTRLTVT.

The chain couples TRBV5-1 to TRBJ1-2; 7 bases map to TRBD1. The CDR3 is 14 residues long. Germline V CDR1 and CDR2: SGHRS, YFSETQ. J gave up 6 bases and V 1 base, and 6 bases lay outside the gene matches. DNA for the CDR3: TGCGCCAGCAGCTTGCGAGGGGGCGCGAATGGCTACACCTTC. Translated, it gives CASSLRGGANGYTF.

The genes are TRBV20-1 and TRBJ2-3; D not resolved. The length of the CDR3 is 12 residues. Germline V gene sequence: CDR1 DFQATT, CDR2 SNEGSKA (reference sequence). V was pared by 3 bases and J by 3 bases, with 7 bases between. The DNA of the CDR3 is TGCAGTGCTAGTCCCCGGACAGATACGCAGTATTTT. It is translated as CSASPRTDTQYF.

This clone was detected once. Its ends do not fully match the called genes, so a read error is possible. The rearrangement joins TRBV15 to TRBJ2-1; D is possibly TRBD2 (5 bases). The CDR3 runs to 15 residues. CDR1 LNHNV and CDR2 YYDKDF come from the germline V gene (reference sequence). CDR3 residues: CATSGEKRPRDEQFF. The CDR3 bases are TGTGCCACCAGCGGAGAGAAGCGGCCCCGCGATGAGCAGTTCTTC.

CDR3 DNA: TGTGCCTGGAGTCTTAGCGCCTATGGCTACACCTTC. It translates to CAWSLSAYGYTF. The chain combines TRBV30 with TRBJ1-2; D is unresolved. CDR3 length: 12 residues. Deletions cut 2 bases from V and 4 bases from J, with 8 bases between. CDR1 GTSNPN and CDR2 SVGIG come from the germline V gene (reference sequence).

DNA for the CDR3: TGCGCCAGCAGTGACCCCACTAGCGGGGGTGGCAATGAGCAGTTCTTC. This sequence encodes CASSDPTSGGGNEQFF. This sequence joins TRBV10-1 and TRBJ2-1; 11 bases align to TRBD2. V trimming: 3 bases; J trimming: 6 bases; junction bases outside the gene matches: 7. The CDR3 is made up of 16 amino acids. Looked up from germline, CDR1 is WNHNN and CDR2 is SYGVQD (reference sequence).

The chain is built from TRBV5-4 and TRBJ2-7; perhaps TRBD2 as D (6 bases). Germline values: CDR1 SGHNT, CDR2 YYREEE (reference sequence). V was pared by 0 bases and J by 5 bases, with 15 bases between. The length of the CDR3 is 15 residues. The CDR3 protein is CASSLAGTYGDEQYF. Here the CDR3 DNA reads TGTGCCAGCAGCTTGGCCGGGACTTATGGAGACGAGCAGTACTTC.

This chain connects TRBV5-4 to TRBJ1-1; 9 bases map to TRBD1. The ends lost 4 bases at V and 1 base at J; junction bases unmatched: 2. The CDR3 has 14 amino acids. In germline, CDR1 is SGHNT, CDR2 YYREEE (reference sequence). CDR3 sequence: CASSADRGNTEAFF. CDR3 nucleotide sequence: TGTGCCAGCAGCGCGGACAGGGGGAACACTGAAGCTTTCTTT.

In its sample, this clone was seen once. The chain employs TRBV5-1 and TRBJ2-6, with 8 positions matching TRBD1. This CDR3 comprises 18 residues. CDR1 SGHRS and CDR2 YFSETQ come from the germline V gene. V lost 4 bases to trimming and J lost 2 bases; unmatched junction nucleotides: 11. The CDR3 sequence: CASSRDLQGGAGANVLTF. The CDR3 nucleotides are TGCGCCAGCAGCCGAGACTTACAGGGGGGCGCTGGGGCCAACGTCCTGACTTTC.

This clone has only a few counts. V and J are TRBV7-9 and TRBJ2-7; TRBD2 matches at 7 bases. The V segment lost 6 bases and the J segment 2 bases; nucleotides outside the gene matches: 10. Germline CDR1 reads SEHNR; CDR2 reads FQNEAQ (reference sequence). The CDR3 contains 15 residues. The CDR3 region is CASRPDGGITYEQYF. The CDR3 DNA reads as TGTGCCAGCAGACCCGACGGGGGGATTACCTACGAGCAGTACTTC.

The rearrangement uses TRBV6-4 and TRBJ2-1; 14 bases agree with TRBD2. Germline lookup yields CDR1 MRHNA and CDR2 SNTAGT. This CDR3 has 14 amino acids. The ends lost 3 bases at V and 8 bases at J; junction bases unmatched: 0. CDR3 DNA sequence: TGTGCCAGCAGTGAGGGACTAGCGGGAGATGAGCAGTTCTTC. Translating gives CASSEGLAGDEQFF.

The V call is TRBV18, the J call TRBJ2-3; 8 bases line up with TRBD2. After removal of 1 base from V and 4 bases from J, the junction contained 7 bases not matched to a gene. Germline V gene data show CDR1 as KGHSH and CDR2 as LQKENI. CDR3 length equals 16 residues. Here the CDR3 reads CASSPRQAGDPDTQYF. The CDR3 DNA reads TGTGCCAGCTCACCACGGCAAGCGGGAGACCCAGATACGCAGTATTTT.

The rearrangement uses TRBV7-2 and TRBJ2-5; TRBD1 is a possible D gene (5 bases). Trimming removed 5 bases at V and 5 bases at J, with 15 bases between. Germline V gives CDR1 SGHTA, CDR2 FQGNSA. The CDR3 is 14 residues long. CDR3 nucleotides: TGTGCCAGCAGCCTAGGGGTTTTGGAGGAGACCCAGTACTTC. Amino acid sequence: CASSLGVLEETQYF.

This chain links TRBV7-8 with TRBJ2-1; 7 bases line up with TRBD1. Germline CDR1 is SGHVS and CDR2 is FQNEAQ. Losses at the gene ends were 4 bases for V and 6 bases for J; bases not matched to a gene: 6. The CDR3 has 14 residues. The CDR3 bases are TGTGCCAGCAGCTCTAATCGGGACAGCAATGAGCAGTTCTTC. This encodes CASSSNRDSNEQFF.

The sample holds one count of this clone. The chain's CDR3 is CASSVDSFSNEQFF. The DNA for the CDR3 is TGTGCCAGCAGCGTAGACAGTTTCTCCAATGAGCAGTTCTTC. V gene TRBV9 combines with J gene TRBJ2-1; D call uncertain. The germline CDR1 and CDR2 sequences are SGDLS and YYNGEE. Between the trimmed V and J ends, which lost 0 bases and 6 bases, there was a span of 10 bases. The CDR3 totals 14 residues. The whole variable domain, filled in from reference TRBV9 and TRBJ2-1, reads DSGVTQTPKHLITATGQRVTLRCSPRSGDLSVYWYQQSLDQGLQFLIQYYNGEERAKGNILERFSAQQFPDLHSELNLSSLELGDSALYFCASSVDSFSNEQFFGPGTRLTVL.

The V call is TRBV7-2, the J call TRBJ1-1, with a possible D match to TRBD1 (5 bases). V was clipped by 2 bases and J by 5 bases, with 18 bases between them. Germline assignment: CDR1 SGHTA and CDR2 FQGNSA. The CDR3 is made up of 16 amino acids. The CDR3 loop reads CASSLLIFQGRTEAFF. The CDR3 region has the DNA TGTGCCAGCAGCTTACTGATTTTCCAGGGTCGGACTGAAGCTTTCTTT.

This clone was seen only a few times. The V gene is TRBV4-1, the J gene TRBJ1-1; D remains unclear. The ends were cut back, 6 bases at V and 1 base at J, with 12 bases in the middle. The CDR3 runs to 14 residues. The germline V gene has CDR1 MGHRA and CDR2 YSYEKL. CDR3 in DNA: TGCGCCAGCAGTTCTAGACCGAGGAACACTGAAGCTTTCTTT. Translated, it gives CASSSRPRNTEAFF.

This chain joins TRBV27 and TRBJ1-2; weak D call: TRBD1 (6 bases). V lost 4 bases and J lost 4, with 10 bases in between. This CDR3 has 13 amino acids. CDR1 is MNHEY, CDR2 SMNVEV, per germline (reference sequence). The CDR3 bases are TGTGCCAGCAGTTCCTGGGGGCTCTATGGCTACACCTTC. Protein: CASSSWGLYGYTF.

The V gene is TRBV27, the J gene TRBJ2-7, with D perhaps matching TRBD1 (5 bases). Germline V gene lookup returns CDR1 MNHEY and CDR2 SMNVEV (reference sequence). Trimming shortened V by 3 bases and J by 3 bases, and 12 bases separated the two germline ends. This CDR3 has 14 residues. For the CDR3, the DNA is TGTGCCAGCAGTTTTAGGGGCGGATTCTACGAGCAGTACTTC. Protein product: CASSFRGGFYEQYF.

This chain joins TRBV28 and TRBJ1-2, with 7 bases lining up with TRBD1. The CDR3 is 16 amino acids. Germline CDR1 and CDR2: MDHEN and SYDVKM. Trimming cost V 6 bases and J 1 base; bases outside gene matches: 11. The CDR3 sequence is CASSSQNRGGNYGYTF. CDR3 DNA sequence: TGTGCCAGCAGCTCCCAAAACAGGGGTGGTAACTATGGCTACACCTTC.

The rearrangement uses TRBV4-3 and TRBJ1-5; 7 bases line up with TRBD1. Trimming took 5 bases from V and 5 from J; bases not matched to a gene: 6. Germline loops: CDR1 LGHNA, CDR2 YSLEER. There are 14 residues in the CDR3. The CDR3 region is CASSFRQGDQPQHF. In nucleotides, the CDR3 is TGCGCCAGCAGCTTTCGACAGGGTGATCAGCCCCAGCATTTT.

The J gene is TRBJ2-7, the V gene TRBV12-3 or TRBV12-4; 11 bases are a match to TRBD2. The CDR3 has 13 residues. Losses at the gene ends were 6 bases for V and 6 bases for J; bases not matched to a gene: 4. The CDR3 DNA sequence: TGTGCCAGCAGAACTAGCGGGAGTGGCGAGCAGTACTTC. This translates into CASRTSGSGEQYF.

The CDR3 region is CAWSVHRTNYGYTF. The CDR3 bases are TGTGCCTGGAGTGTACACAGGACAAACTATGGCTACACCTTC. The chain links TRBV30 to TRBJ1-2; perhaps TRBD1 as D (5 bases). The CDR3 extends over 14 amino acids. Germline V gene data show CDR1 as GTSNPN and CDR2 as SVGIG (reference sequence). The germline V and J ends were trimmed by 0 bases and 2 bases, with 10 bases remaining between them.

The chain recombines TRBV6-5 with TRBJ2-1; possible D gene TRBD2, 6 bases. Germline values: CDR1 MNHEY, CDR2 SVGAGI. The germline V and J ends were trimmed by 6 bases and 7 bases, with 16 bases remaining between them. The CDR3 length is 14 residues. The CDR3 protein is CASRGTPLGNEQFF. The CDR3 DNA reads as TGTGCCAGCAGAGGGACTCCTCTTGGGAATGAGCAGTTCTTC.

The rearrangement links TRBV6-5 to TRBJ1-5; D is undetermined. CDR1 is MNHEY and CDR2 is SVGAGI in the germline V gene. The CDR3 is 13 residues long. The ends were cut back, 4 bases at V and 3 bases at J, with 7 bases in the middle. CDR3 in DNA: TGTGCCAGCAGTTCACTCAACAATCAGCCCCAGCATTTT. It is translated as CASSSLNNQPQHF.

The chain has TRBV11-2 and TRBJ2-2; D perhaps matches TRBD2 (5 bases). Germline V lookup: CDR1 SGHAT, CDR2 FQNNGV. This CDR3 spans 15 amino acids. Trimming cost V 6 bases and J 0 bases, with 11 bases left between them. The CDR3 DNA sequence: TGTGCCAGCAGATTCGACGGGGCGAACACCGGGGAGCTGTTTTTT. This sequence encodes CASRFDGANTGELFF.

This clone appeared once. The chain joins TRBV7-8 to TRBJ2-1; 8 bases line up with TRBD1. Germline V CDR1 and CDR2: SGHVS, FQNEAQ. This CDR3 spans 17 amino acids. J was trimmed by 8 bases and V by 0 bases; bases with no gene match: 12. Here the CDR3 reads CASSLAGRGRPRDEQFF. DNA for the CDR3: TGTGCCAGCAGCTTAGCGGGCAGGGGGCGCCCCCGCGATGAGCAGTTCTTC.

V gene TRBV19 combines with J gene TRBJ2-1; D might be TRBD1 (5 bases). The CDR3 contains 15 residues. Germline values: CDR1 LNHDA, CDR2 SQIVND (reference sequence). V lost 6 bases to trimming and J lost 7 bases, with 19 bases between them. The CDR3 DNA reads TGTGCCAGTAGCCCCCTGAAAGGTCAGGGAAATGAGCAGTTCTTC. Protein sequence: CASSPLKGQGNEQFF.